This is a list of T cell receptor beta chains from one sample in a study of shared T cell receptors in the human thymus. The repertoire was sequenced with immunoSEQ multiplex PCR; TCRdb's copy has only in-frame clones and lacks some. The repertoire holds 500,000 to 550,000 clones, with about four fifths as singletons. These data also featured in a second study, about human thymus T cells.

The sequenced sample consisted of thymocytes. The receptors stem from a boy in the first two years of life with a congenital heart defect. Each CDR3 is given with its conserved first and last residue. D genes are given only for firm matches. Clone size, where shown, is once, few, many, or a class for clones that have expanded.

TRBV4-1	-	-	TRBJ1-5	TGCGCCAGCAGCCAAGAGCAGGTTAGCAATCAGCCCCAGCATTTT	CASSQEQVSNQPQHF
TRBV6-5	-	-	TRBJ2-7	TGTGCCAGCAGCCGAACAGGGTACTCCTACGAGCAGTACTTC	CASSRTGYSYEQYF
TRBV14	few	-	TRBJ1-3	TGTGCCAGCAGCGAAGCTACTGGAAACACCATATATTTT	CASSEATGNTIYF
TRBV5-6	-	-	TRBJ2-1	TGTGCCAGCAGCTGGTCCCCCGGGACAAACTCCTACAATGAGCAGTTCTTC	CASSWSPGTNSYNEQFF
TRBV5-8	-	-	TRBJ1-1	TGTGCCAGCAGCTTGGTGGTCGTAAGGGAGAAGGACACTGAAGCTTTCTTT	CASSLVVVREKDTEAFF
TRBV7-8	-	TRBD1	TRBJ2-1	TGTGCCAGCAGCTTAGGTTCAGGGGGTGAGCAGTTCTTC	CASSLGSGGEQFF
TRBV5-4	once	TRBD2	TRBJ2-1	TGTGCCAGCAGCCTCCCGCGGCCCCGACTAGCCCGGCCTTATGAGCAGTTCTTC	CASSLPRPRLARPYEQFF
TRBV5-1	-	TRBD1	TRBJ2-1	TGCGCCAGCAGCACGGGACAGGACTACAATGAGCAGTTCTTC	CASSTGQDYNEQFF
TRBV27	few	-	TRBJ1-1	TGTGCCAGCAGTTTTGCAGGGGAGACTGAAGCTTTCTTT	CASSFAGETEAFF
TRBV6-4	few	TRBD2	TRBJ2-1	TGTGCCAGCAGTCGCCGGTCTAGCGGGATCAACAATGAGCAGTTCTTC	CASSRRSSGINNEQFF
TRBV7-6	once	TRBD2	TRBJ2-5	TGTGCCAGCAGCTTATCCGCCGGGACTAGCGGGAGAGGGGGAGAGACCCAGTACTTC	CASSLSAGTSGRGGETQYF
TRBV19	few	-	TRBJ1-1	TGTGCCAGTAGTATAGACACACCGAACACTGAAGCTTTCTTT	CASSIDTPNTEAFF
TRBV9	-	-	TRBJ2-1	TGTGCCAGCAGCGGAGTAACGAGCTCCTACAATGAGCAGTTCTTC	CASSGVTSSYNEQFF
TRBV27	-	-	TRBJ2-5	TGTGCCAGCAGTTTAAGTTATAGCCGGGAGACCCAGTACTTC	CASSLSYSRETQYF
TRBV4-2	-	TRBD2	TRBJ2-7	TGTGCCAGCAGCCAAGATAGGGCGGGAGGGCCGTGCGAGCAGTACTTC	CASSQDRAGGPCEQYF
TRBV9	few	TRBD2	TRBJ2-1	TGTGCCAGCAGCGATGGACTAGCGGGTCATGAGCAGTTCTTC	CASSDGLAGHEQFF
TRBV25-1	-	-	TRBJ2-1	TGTGCCAGCAGTGGAAGCTATGAGCAGTTCTTC	CASSGSYEQFF
TRBV5-1	few	-	TRBJ2-1	TGCGCCAGCAGCGTGGGAGGGGGGGACGGGTCTCGCTACAATGAGCAGTTCTTC	CASSVGGGDGSRYNEQFF
TRBV15	-	TRBD2	TRBJ2-3	TGTGCCACCAGCTCGGGCGGGGGAGGGAGCACAGATACGCAGTATTTT	CATSSGGGGSTDTQYF
TRBV10-3	-	-	TRBJ1-1	TGTGCCATCAGTGAGTCCGACCGGGTTGGGACTGAAGCTTTCTTT	CAISESDRVGTEAFF
TRBV6-6	-	TRBD1	TRBJ1-5	TGTGCCAGCAGTTCCGGACAGGGGCATCAGCCCCAGCATTTT	CASSSGQGHQPQHF
TRBV13	once	TRBD1	TRBJ1-2	TGTGCCAGCAGCTGGGGTCTAGAAACAGGGGGCAATGGCTACACCTTC	CASSWGLETGGNGYTF
TRBV28	-	TRBD1	TRBJ2-5	TGTGCCAGCAGTCGCTGGGAACAGGGGGCAGGTGAGACCCAGTACTTC	CASSRWEQGAGETQYF
TRBV10-3	-	-	TRBJ2-5	TGTGCCATCAGTGAGTCGAAAGCGGGCTTATCGACCCAGTACTTC	CAISESKAGLSTQYF
TRBV7-9	-	-	TRBJ2-1	TGTGCCAGCAGCTCGAGACGCGACAGCCCAGACAATGAGCAGTTCTTC	CASSSRRDSPDNEQFF
TRBV12-5	-	TRBD1	TRBJ2-7	TGTGCTAGTGGGCCGGGACAGGGCTTCTACGAGCAGTACTTC	CASGPGQGFYEQYF
TRBV30	-	-	TRBJ1-5	TGTGCCTGGACCATAACAGGGTTTGGTACCTTTAGCAATCAGCCCCAGCATTTT	CAWTITGFGTFSNQPQHF
TRBV15	-	-	TRBJ2-1	TGTGCCACCAGCCAAAACGGGAACGAGCAGTTCTTC	CATSQNGNEQFF
TRBV7-8	-	-	TRBJ2-3	TGTGCCAGCAGCTTCCGAGATACGCAGTATTTT	CASSFRDTQYF
TRBV13	-	-	TRBJ2-2	TGTGCCAGCAGCCGGCTGGACAGCACCGGGGAGCTGTTTTTT	CASSRLDSTGELFF
TRBV4-2	-	TRBD2	TRBJ2-3	TGTGCCAGCAGCCACGGGTCCGGACTAGCGGGGGCTCGGGGGCAGTATTTT	CASSHGSGLAGARGQYF
TRBV2	once	TRBD2	TRBJ2-1	TGTGCCAGCAGTGAAGCGCCTGTTAGGGGAGGGTACAATGAGCAGTTCTTC	CASSEAPVRGGYNEQFF
TRBV4-3	few	-	TRBJ2-1	TGCGCCAGCAGCCCCCGCTACACCGGGGGAGGCTTCTACAATGAGCAGTTCTTC	CASSPRYTGGGFYNEQFF
TRBV27	-	TRBD2	TRBJ2-4	TGTGCCAGCAGTTTATACGGGACTAGCGGGATCGGGAACATTCAGTACTTC	CASSLYGTSGIGNIQYF
TRBV28	few	-	TRBJ2-7	TGTGCCAGCAGTCTCACCGTCGGGGGAGGCACCTACGAGCAGTACTTC	CASSLTVGGGTYEQYF
TRBV5-1	-	TRBD2	TRBJ2-1	TGCGCCAGCAGGCCCTCTAGCGGGAAGTACAATGAGCAGTTCTTC	CASRPSSGKYNEQFF
TRBV14	-	-	TRBJ2-1	TGTGCCAGCAGCCGCACCTTAGCGCCGACCTACAATGAGCAGTTCTTC	CASSRTLAPTYNEQFF
TRBV6-1	-	TRBD2	TRBJ2-7	TGTGCCAGCAGTGTTTCACTAGCGGACTCCTACGAGCAGTACTTC	CASSVSLADSYEQYF
TRBV9	-	TRBD1	TRBJ2-5	TGTGCCAGCAGCGTAGGTGGGTGGGGACAGGAAGAGACCCAGTACTTC	CASSVGGWGQEETQYF
TRBV7-9	-	TRBD1	TRBJ1-5	TGTGCCAGCAGCCCAGGGACAGGGGGCAAGAGCAATCAGCCCCAGCATTTT	CASSPGTGGKSNQPQHF
TRBV28	-	TRBD1	TRBJ1-2	TGTGCCAGCAGTTTATGGAGGGGACAGGGGAACTATGGCTACACCTTC	CASSLWRGQGNYGYTF
TRBV6-5	-	-	TRBJ1-5	TGTGCCAGCAGTCCCTCTCGTCGCAATCAGCCCCAGCATTTT	CASSPSRRNQPQHF
TRBV4-2	-	TRBD2	TRBJ2-1	TGTGCCAGCAGCCGTGGACTAGCGAAAGGGGATGAGCAGTTCTTC	CASSRGLAKGDEQFF
TRBV18	-	-	TRBJ2-3	TGTGCCAGCTCACCAAGCGGGTCAGATACGCAGTATTTT	CASSPSGSDTQYF
TRBV5-5	-	-	TRBJ2-3	TGTGCCAGCAGCTTGGAAGCAGGCACCCACACAGATACGCAGTATTTT	CASSLEAGTHTDTQYF
TRBV15	-	-	TRBJ1-5	TGTGCCACCAGCAGAGATGGGCCCCTGGGGGGGGCAATCGGCAATCAGCCCCAGCATTTT	CATSRDGPLGGAIGNQPQHF
TRBV10-2	-	-	TRBJ2-7	TGCGCCAGCACCCTGGCGGGCCGAACCTCCTACGAGCAGTACTTC	CASTLAGRTSYEQYF
TRBV11-3	-	-	TRBJ1-1	TGTGCCAGCAGCCTACAGGGACCCAAGGCTGAAGCTTTCTTT	CASSLQGPKAEAFF
TRBV2	-	TRBD1	TRBJ2-7	TGTGCCAGCAGGAGGAACCTTGGACAGGGGGTGGGGTCCTACGAGCAGTACTTC	CASRRNLGQGVGSYEQYF
TRBV9	-	TRBD1	TRBJ2-2	TGTGCCAGCAGCGCACCGACAGGGGGTAACACCGGGGAGCTGTTTTTT	CASSAPTGGNTGELFF
TRBV5-8	-	TRBD1	TRBJ2-3	TGTGCCAGCAGCTTGGAGCGCCAGGGGGCGCCGACAGATACGCAGTATTTT	CASSLERQGAPTDTQYF
TRBV4-3	-	TRBD1	TRBJ2-5	TGCGCCAGCAGCCAAGATTCGACAGGGGGCCATGAGACCCAGTACTTC	CASSQDSTGGHETQYF
TRBV28	-	-	TRBJ1-2	TGTGCCAGCATGAGACATCCTAACTATGGCTACACCTTC	CASMRHPNYGYTF
TRBV19	-	TRBD1	TRBJ1-5	TGTGCCAGTAGTACGTGGACAGGGAGACCGAGGGCCGGTCAGCCCCAGCATTTT	CASSTWTGRPRAGQPQHF
TRBV27	few	TRBD1	TRBJ2-3	TGTGCCGTACGTACAGGGGGCATAACAGATACGCAGTATTTT	CAVRTGGITDTQYF
TRBV2	few	TRBD1	TRBJ1-6	TGTGCCAGCAGGGGGAGGGACAGGGGGCCACCCCTCCACTTT	CASRGRDRGPPLHF
TRBV5-1	-	-	TRBJ2-3	TGCGCCAGCAGCCTGGGGGGGCGGGAGAGGCGAGGGCGCACAGATACGCAGTATTTT	CASSLGGRERRGRTDTQYF